These 12 T cell receptor beta chains came from one sample sequenced in a study of T cells after yellow fever vaccination. TCRdb re-derived calls from the 5' RACE reads in MiXCR, one entry per CDR3 protein. The table lists 350,000 to 550,000 distinct CDR3 sequences, about 19% of them singletons, with 15% to 20% in the top ten. The sample consisted of PBMCs, taken before the yellow fever booster vaccination. These receptors all stem from a man between 18 and 29 years old who received the YFV17D yellow fever vaccine.

The V call is TRBV5-1, the J call TRBJ2-3, with D perhaps TRBD1 (6 bases). The CDR3 runs 14 residues. Germline CDR1 and CDR2: SGHRS and YFSETQ. Trimming stripped 4 bases from V and 3 bases from J, with 12 bases between. The CDR3 protein is CASSPDRRTDTQYF. The CDR3 nucleotides are TGCGCCAGCAGCCCTGACAGGAGGACAGATACGCAGTATTTT.

V usage is TRBV29-1 and J usage is TRBJ1-1; D call uncertain. The V and J ends lost 4 bases and 4 bases respectively, with 16 bases between them. Germline CDR1 is SQVTM and CDR2 is ANQGSEA. This CDR3 has 14 amino acids. CDR3 sequence reads: CSVVPLSGPTEAFF. CDR3 nucleotide sequence: TGCAGCGTTGTTCCGCTGTCGGGTCCCACTGAAGCTTTCTTT.

The table lists this clonotype with a few counts. The V gene is TRBV6-6, the J gene TRBJ1-6; D unresolved. Germline values: CDR1 MNHNY, CDR2 SVGAGI (reference sequence). V lost 1 base and J 7 bases, leaving 5 bases between the germline ends. This CDR3 region has 13 residues. The CDR3 DNA follows: TGTGCCAGCAGTTACTTGGAGAATTCACCCCTCCACTTT. Translated, it gives CASSYLENSPLHF.

The chain has TRBV20-1 and TRBJ1-5; no clear D gene. CDR3 length: 13 residues. V lost 3 bases and J 7 bases, leaving 13 bases between the germline ends. Germline V gives CDR1 DFQATT, CDR2 SNEGSKA (reference sequence). As DNA, the CDR3 is TGCAGTGCTAGCTCCGAGGCAAGACAGCCCCAGCATTTT. Translation: CSASSEARQPQHF.

The rearrangement uses TRBV7-2 and TRBJ2-2; the match to TRBD1 covers 9 bases. There are 18 residues in the CDR3. The germline V gene has CDR1 SGHTA and CDR2 FQGNSA. The junction had 6 bases not matched to a gene; V was cut back by 1 base and J by 0 bases. The CDR3 sequence is CASSLDGQGPSNTGELFF. CDR3 sequence (DNA): TGTGCCAGCAGCTTAGATGGACAGGGGCCATCGAACACCGGGGAGCTGTTTTTT.

The chain combines TRBV5-1 with TRBJ1-1; no reliable D call. Germline CDR1 and CDR2: SGHRS and YFSETQ. The V end lost 5 bases, the J end lost 1 base, and 12 bases lay between the germline ends. The CDR3 contains 14 residues. CDR3 region: CASRLSRRNTEAFF. CDR3 sequence (DNA): TGCGCCAGCAGGTTGTCTAGGCGGAACACTGAAGCTTTCTTT. Together with reference TRBV5-1 and TRBJ1-1, the CDR3 gives the full variable domain: KAGVTQTPRYLIKTRGQQVTLSCSPISGHRSVSWYQQTPGQGLQFLFEYFSETQRNKGNFPGRFSGRQFSNSRSEMNVSTLELGDSALYLCASRLSRRNTEAFFGQGTRLTVV.

This sequence joins TRBV5-1 and TRBJ2-1, with D maybe TRBD2 (7 bases). V was shortened by 1 base and J by 2 bases, with 10 bases between the two germline ends. The CDR3 totals 15 residues. Germline assignment: CDR1 SGHRS and CDR2 YFSETQ. Here the CDR3 DNA reads TGCGCCAGCAGCTTGTTGGGGGGGCCCTACAATGAGCAGTTCTTC. Translating gives CASSLLGGPYNEQFF.

The chain is built from TRBV5-1 and TRBJ2-5; 9 bases align to TRBD1. After removal of 4 bases from V and 3 bases from J, the junction contained 4 bases not matched to a gene. The CDR3 sequence is 14 residues long. Per germline, CDR1 SGHRS and CDR2 YFSETQ. CDR3 coding DNA: TGCGCCAGCAGCCTCAGGACAGGGGAAGAGACCCAGTACTTC. This sequence encodes CASSLRTGEETQYF.

The J gene is TRBJ2-7, the V gene TRBV5-5, with a weak D call TRBD1 (6 bases). Germline CDR1 and CDR2: SGHKS and YYEKEE (reference sequence). With 4 bases removed from V and 3 bases from J, the gap between germline ends came to 14 bases. The CDR3 is 14 amino acids. The CDR3 coding sequence is TGTGCCAGCAGCGACGGACAGAATGTCTACGAGCAGTACTTC. This gives the protein CASSDGQNVYEQYF.

This rearrangement joins TRBV28 to TRBJ1-2, with unresolved D. The ends were cut back, 6 bases at V and 0 bases at J, with 11 bases in the middle. CDR1 and CDR2 from the germline V gene are MDHEN and SYDVKM. The CDR3 loop spans 14 amino acids. CDR3 loop: CASRLENPNYGYTF. The CDR3 DNA follows: TGTGCCAGCAGGTTAGAGAACCCTAACTATGGCTACACCTTC.

The chain combines TRBV7-8 with TRBJ2-3, with D uncertain. The CDR3 extends over 15 amino acids. V lost 5 bases and J 3 bases, leaving 15 bases between the germline ends. Germline V gene sequence: CDR1 SGHVS, CDR2 FQNEAQ. The CDR3 loop reads CASSQTWVGTDTQYF. CDR3 DNA: TGTGCCAGCAGCCAGACCTGGGTGGGGACAGATACGCAGTATTTT.

Details on this clonotype: Since a much larger clone is just one base distant, this may be a read error. The chain links TRBV29-1 to TRBJ2-5; maybe TRBD2 (5 bases). There are 13 residues in the CDR3. Per the germline V gene, CDR1 is SQVTM and CDR2 is ANQGSEA. The CDR3 DNA is TGCAGCGTTGAAGGGCGCGAGGGAGAGACCCAGCACTTC. It is translated as CSVEGREGETQHF. Full variable domain (remainder filled in from reference TRBV29-1 and TRBJ2-5): SAVISQKPSRDICQRGTSLTIQCQVDSQVTMMFWYRQQPGQSLTLIATANQGSEATYESGFVIDKFPISRPNLTFSTLTVSNMSPEDSSIYLCSVEGREGETQHFGPGTRLLVL.